What follows are 6 T cell receptor beta chains derived from one specimen sequenced in a study of blood T cell repertoires in COVID-19. Here immunoSEQ multiplex PCR was the method, and the copy in TCRdb shows in-frame clones only, minus some. Among around 26,000 clones listed, around 82% were seen once. Sequencing was carried out using peripheral blood. All receptors derive from a human donor in a cohort sampled during active COVID-19.

This clone was recorded once. The chain links TRBV19 to TRBJ1-5; D ambiguous. The ends were cut back, 4 bases at V and 4 bases at J, with 8 bases in the middle. The CDR3 contains 13 residues. CDR1 is LNHDA, CDR2 SQIVND, per germline (reference sequence). CDR3 DNA: TGTGCCAGTAGTAGCCGGTTTAATCAGCCCCAGCATTTT. This gives the protein CASSSRFNQPQHF.

This chain joins TRBV29-1 and TRBJ2-7; 7 nucleotides agree with TRBD1. V gave up 6 bases and J gave up 1 base; unmatched junction bases: 9. Germline V gives CDR1 SQVTM, CDR2 ANQGSEA. The CDR3 consists of 14 residues. The CDR3: CSVTPNRGSYEQYF. CDR3 coding DNA: TGCAGCGTGACCCCGAACAGGGGTTCCTACGAGCAGTACTTC.

There are a few counts of this clone. The chain joins TRBV7-3 to TRBJ1-2, with TRBD1 as a possible D gene (5 bases). There are 15 residues in the CDR3. Germline CDR1 SGHTA, CDR2 FQGTGA. Trimming left V 1 base short and J 3 bases short, with 12 bases between. The CDR3 reads CASSLSAGRDYGYTF. For the CDR3, the DNA is TGTGCCAGCAGCTTAAGCGCAGGGCGAGACTATGGCTACACCTTC.

The chain employs TRBV6-5 and TRBJ1-1; perhaps TRBD1 as D (5 bases). The V end lost 5 bases, the J end lost 6 bases, and 10 bases lay between the germline ends. Germline CDR1 MNHEY, CDR2 SVGAGI. CDR3 length: 12 amino acids. The CDR3 spells CASSRGGAEAFF. DNA of the CDR3: TGTGCCAGCAGTAGGGGTGGAGCTGAAGCTTTCTTT.

This clone was seen a single time. J is TRBJ2-6 and V is TRBV5-1; 10 bases are shared with TRBD2. J was trimmed by 4 bases and V by 1 base; bases with no gene match: 8. CDR3 length equals 18 residues. Germline CDR1 SGHRS, CDR2 YFSETQ. The DNA for the CDR3 is TGCGCCAGCAGCTTGCTAGCGGGAGTACTGGGAGGGGCCAACGTCCTGACTTTC. Its translation: CASSLLAGVLGGANVLTF.

The chain joins TRBV9 to TRBJ2-7; 9 nucleotides align to TRBD1. Trimming cost V 0 bases and J 9 bases; bases outside gene matches: 7. The germline V gene has CDR1 SGDLS and CDR2 YYNGEE. CDR3 length equals 14 residues. This CDR3 is CASSVGTGEKAQYF. The CDR3 region has the DNA TGTGCCAGCAGCGTAGGGACAGGGGAGAAAGCGCAGTACTTC.